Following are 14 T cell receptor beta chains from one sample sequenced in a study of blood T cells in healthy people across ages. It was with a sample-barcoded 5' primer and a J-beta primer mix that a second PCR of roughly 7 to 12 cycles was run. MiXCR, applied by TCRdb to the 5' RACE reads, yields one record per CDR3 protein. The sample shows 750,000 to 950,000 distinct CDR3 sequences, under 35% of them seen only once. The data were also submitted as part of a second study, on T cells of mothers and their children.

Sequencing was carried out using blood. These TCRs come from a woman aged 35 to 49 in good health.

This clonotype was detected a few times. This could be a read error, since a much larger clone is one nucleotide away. This chain's CDR3 is CASSQGGAGANVRTF. The CDR3 DNA reads as TGTGCCAGCAGCCAAGGGGGAGCAGGGGCCAACGTCCGGACTTTC. This chain connects TRBV3-1 to TRBJ2-6, with a possible D match to TRBD1 (6 bases). Germline values: CDR1 LGHDT, CDR2 YNNKEL (reference sequence). The CDR3 has 15 residues.

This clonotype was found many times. The chain's CDR3 is CSARGSAGNNYGYTF. Written as DNA, the CDR3 is TGCAGTGCTAGGGGGTCAGCCGGGAATAACTATGGCTACACCTTC. The V and J genes are TRBV20-1 and TRBJ1-2; D not certain. The ends were cut back, 3 bases at V and 1 base at J, with 15 bases in the middle. The CDR3 runs 15 residues. Germline assignment: CDR1 DFQATT and CDR2 SNEGSKA (reference sequence).

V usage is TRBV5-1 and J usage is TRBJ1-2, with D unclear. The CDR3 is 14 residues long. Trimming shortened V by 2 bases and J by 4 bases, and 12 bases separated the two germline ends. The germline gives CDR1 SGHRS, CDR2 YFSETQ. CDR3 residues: CASSFGGDLYGYTF. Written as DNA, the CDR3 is TGCGCCAGCAGCTTCGGCGGAGACCTCTATGGCTACACCTTC.

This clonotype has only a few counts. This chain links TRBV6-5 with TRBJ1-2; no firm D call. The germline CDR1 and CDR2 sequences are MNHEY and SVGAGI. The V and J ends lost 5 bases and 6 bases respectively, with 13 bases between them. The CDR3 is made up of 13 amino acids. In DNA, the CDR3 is TGTGCCAGCAGTGGCCTCGTCCCTCATGGCTACACCTTC. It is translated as CASSGLVPHGYTF.

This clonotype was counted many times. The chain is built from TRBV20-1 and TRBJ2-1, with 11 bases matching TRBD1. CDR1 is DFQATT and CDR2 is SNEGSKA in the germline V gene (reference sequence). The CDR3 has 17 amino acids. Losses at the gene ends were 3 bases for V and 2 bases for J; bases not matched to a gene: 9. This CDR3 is CSASGTGGSLPYNEQFF. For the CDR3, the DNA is TGCAGTGCTAGCGGGACAGGGGGTTCTTTACCCTACAATGAGCAGTTCTTC.

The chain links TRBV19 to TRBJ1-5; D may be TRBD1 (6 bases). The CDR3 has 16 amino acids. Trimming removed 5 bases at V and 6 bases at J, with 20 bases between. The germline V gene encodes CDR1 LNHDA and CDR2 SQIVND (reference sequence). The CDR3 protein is CASSPLGAGVAQPQHF. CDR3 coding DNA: TGTGCCAGTAGTCCGCTGGGGGCAGGGGTTGCTCAGCCCCAGCATTTT.

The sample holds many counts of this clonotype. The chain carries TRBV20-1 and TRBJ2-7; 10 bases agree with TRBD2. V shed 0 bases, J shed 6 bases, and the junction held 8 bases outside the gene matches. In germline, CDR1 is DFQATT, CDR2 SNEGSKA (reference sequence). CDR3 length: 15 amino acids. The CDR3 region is CSARDGGLAGAEQYF. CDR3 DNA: TGCAGTGCTAGAGATGGCGGGCTAGCGGGGGCCGAGCAGTACTTC.

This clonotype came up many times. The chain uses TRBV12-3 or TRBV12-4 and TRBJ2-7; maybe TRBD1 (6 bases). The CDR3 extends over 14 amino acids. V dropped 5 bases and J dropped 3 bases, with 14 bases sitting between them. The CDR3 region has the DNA TGTGCCAGCAGTCTGCAGGGGATGAACTACGAGCAGTACTTC. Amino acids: CASSLQGMNYEQYF.

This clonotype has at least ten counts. The CDR3 sequence: CSASREYPFNEQFF. The CDR3 DNA sequence: TGCAGTGCTAGTAGGGAATACCCCTTCAATGAGCAGTTCTTC. The gene calls are TRBV20-1 and TRBJ2-1; D is unclear. Germline values: CDR1 DFQATT, CDR2 SNEGSKA (reference sequence). The CDR3 covers 14 residues. The V gene lost 3 bases and the J gene lost 6 bases, with 15 bases spanning the gap.

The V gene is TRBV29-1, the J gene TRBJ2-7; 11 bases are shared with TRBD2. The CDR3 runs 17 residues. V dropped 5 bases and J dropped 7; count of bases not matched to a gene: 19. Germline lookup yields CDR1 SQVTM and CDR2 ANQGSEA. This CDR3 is CSVTGWWLAGGGNEQYF. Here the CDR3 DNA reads TGCAGCGTTACCGGTTGGTGGCTAGCGGGGGGCGGCAATGAGCAGTACTTC.

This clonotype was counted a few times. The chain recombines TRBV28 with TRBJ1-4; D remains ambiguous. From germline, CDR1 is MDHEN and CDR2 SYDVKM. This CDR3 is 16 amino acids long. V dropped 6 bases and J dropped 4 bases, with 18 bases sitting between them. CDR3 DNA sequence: TGTGCCAGCAGGCCCCCGGGAGCGGGATATAATGAAAAACTGTTTTTT. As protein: CASRPPGAGYNEKLFF.

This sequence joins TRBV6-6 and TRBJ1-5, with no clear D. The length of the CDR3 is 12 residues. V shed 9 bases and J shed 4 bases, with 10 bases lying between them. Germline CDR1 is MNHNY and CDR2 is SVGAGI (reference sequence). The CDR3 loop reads CASNMANQPQHF. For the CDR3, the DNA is TGTGCCAGTAACATGGCGAATCAGCCCCAGCATTTT.

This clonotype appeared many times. In DNA form, the CDR3 reads TGTGCCAGCAGTTCATCCGGGACAGGGCTGAACAATGAGCAGTTCTTC. It specifies CASSSSGTGLNNEQFF. This chain connects TRBV27 to TRBJ2-1; 9 positions agree with TRBD1. The CDR3 totals 16 residues. V lost 4 bases and J lost 5; bases outside the gene matches: 9. Germline values: CDR1 MNHEY, CDR2 SMNVEV (reference sequence).

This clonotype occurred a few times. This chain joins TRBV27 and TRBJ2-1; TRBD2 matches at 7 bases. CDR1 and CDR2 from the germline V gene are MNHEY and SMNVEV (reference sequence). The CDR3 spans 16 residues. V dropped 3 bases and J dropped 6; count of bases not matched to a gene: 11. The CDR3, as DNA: TGTGCCAGCAGTTTCGAGGGAGGGATTAGGTTCAATGAGCAGTTCTTC. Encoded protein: CASSFEGGIRFNEQFF.